This T cell receptor beta chain was identified during a study of CD8 T cells in ankylosing spondylitis. General study findings and limits: Apparently characteristic of ankylosing spondylitis blood was a TCR beta motif (about 8 highly homologous variants).

The length of the CDR3 is 15 residues. Trimming stripped 6 bases from V and 0 bases from J, with 14 bases between. Quantitative 5'-RACE with molecular barcodes produced the TCR beta libraries. TCRdb passed the 5' RACE reads through MiXCR, listing each CDR3 protein once. The repertoire holds 250,000 to 350,000 distinct CDR3 sequences, with 20% as singletons. As for this clonotype: Its antigen is not known.

The source of this sequence is a male donor with ankylosing spondylitis or in good health (not recorded which). This rearrangement joins TRBV12-3 or TRBV12-4 to TRBJ1-1; D is uncertain. Source material: blood, either unsorted or a sorted T cell fraction (not recorded which). This CDR3 is CASSPQLELNTEAFF. The CDR3 nucleotides read TGTGCCAGCAGCCCCCAGTTGGAGTTGAACACTGAAGCTTTCTTT.